The TCR beta chain under discussion was sequenced for a study of cytotoxic CD8 clonotypes in ibrutinib-treated CLL. Study-level information: Partial responders approximately 25, complete 2; some twelve progressed and roughly 15 stayed in remission by median around 62 months.

Findings of the study overall: Contraction or stability on treatment was seen for public clonotypes, which were uncommon.

This clone was seen more than once but under ten times. The antigen remains undetermined. Data came from immunoSEQ multiplex PCR; TCRdb stores just in-frame clones and leaves some out. The data show about 300,000 clones, over 60% seen once. Germline V gene lookup returns CDR1 MGHRA and CDR2 YSYEKL. There are 13 residues in the CDR3. The V gene lost 2 bases and the J gene lost 2 bases, with 7 bases spanning the gap. The source was PBMCs, collected after 36 months of ibrutinib treatment. The chain links TRBV4-1 to TRBJ2-7; D gene unclear. This clonotype was obtained from a human donor with chronic lymphocytic leukemia. The CDR3 DNA reads TGCGCCAGCAGCCAAAAGCAAGCCTACGAGCAGTACTTC. It is translated as CASSQKQAYEQYF.